This T cell receptor beta chain is drawn from a study of blood T cell repertoires in COVID-19. Study summary: The United States, Italy and Spain provided the acute and convalescent COVID-19 samples. Sources were T cells, B-cell-depleted T cells, or PBMCs; the material itself was cDNA or gDNA.

Enrolled during active infection, Seattle patients were then followed longitudinally. Authors' analysis steps: From reference gene primer amplification, estimates of nucleated cell counts were derived. Clones were sequenced by immunoSEQ multiplex PCR, and TCRdb holds only the in-frame ones, with some missing. The V and J calls and clone size come from that table; D and trimming were worked out from the DNA. The sample carries nearly 70,000 clones, 75% to 95% recorded once. Germline V gene lookup returns CDR1 LNHDA and CDR2 SQIVND (reference sequence). The length of the CDR3 is 14 residues. Germline trimming cut 9 bases from V and 3 bases from J; bases unmatched to any gene: 10.

The J gene is TRBJ2-7, the V gene TRBV19; 8 nucleotides agree with TRBD1. This TCR was recovered from a man in his forties or fifties with COVID-19, enrolled during active disease. Sequencing used peripheral blood. The DNA of the CDR3 is TGTGCCAGCCGACGTACAGGGGGAAACTACGAGCAGTACTTC. It specifies CASRRTGGNYEQYF.